This TCR beta chain comes out of a study of T cell repertoires in cytomegalovirus infection. Turning to the study itself: Well-studied HLA-B-restricted epitopes and recently identified HLA-C-restricted epitopes of CMV were both used in the study.

This clonotype has just a few counts. As yet, its antigen is unknown. The V gene lost 6 bases and the J gene lost 3 bases, with 16 bases spanning the gap. This CDR3 spans 15 amino acids. CDR1 and CDR2 from the germline V gene are LGHNT and FRNRAP. Study results and limitations: The ex vivo response was dominated by HLA-C-restricted CMV-specific TCR beta clonotypes.

Each CDR3 protein gets one entry after TCRdb re-called the reads with MiXCR. The sample lists approximately 770,000 distinct CDR3 sequences; almost 30% were seen once. The starting material was cultured CD8+ T cells from PBMCs, obtained from culture after CMV antigen stimulation. The TCR comes from a human donor in good health (CMV status not recorded). Some clones in this sample may be carry-over from other donors' samples. The genes are TRBV12-5 and TRBJ2-3; a weak D match, TRBD2 (6 bases). In DNA form, the CDR3 reads TGTGCTAGTGGCTCTAGCGACTGGGGGACAGATACGCAGTATTTT. Encoded protein: CASGSSDWGTDTQYF.